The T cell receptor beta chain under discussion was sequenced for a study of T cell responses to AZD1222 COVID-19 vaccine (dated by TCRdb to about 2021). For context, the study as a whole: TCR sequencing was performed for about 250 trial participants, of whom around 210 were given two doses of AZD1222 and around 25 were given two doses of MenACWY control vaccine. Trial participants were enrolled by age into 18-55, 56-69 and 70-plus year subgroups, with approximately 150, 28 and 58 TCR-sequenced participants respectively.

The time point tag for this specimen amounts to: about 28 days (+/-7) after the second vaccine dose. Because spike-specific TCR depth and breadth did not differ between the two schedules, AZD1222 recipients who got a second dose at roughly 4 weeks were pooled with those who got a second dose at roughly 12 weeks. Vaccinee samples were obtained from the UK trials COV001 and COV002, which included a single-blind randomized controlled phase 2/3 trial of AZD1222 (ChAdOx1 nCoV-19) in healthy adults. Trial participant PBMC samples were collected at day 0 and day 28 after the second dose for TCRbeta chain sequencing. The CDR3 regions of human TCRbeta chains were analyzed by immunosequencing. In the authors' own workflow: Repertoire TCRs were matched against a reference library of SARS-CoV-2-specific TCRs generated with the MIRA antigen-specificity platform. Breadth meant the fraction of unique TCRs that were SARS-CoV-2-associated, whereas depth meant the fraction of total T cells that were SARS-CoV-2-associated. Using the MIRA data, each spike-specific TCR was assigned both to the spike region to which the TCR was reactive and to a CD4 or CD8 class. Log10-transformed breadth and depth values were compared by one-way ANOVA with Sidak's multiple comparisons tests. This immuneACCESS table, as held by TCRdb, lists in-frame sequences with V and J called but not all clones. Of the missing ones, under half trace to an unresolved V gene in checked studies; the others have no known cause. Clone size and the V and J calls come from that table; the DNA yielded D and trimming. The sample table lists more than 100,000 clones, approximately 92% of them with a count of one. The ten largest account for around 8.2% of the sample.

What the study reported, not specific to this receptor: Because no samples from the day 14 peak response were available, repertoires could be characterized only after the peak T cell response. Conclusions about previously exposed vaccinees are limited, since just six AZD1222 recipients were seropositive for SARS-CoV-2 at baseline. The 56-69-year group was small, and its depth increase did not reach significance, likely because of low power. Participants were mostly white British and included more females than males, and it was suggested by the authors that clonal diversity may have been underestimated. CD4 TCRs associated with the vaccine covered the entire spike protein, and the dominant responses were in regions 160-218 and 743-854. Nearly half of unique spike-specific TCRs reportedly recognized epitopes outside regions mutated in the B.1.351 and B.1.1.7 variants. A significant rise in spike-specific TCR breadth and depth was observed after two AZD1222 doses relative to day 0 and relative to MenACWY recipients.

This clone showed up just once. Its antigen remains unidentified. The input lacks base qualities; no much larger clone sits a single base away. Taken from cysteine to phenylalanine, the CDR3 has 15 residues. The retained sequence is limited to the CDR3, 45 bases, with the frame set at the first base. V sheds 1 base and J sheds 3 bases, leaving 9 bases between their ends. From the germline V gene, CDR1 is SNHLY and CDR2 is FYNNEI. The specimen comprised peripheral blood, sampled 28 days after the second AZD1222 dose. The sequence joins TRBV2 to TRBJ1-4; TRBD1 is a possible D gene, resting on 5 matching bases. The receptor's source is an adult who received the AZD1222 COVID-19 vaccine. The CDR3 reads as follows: CASSEGGTANEKLFF. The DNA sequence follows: TGTGCCAGCAGTGAAGGGGGGACGGCTAATGAAAAACTGTTTTTT.